The 22 T cell receptor beta chains given below trace back to one sample, sequenced in a study of shared clonotypes between healthy human individuals. Sequencing used immunoSEQ multiplex PCR; TCRdb keeps in-frame clones, though not all of them. This sample has about 460,000 clones; roughly three quarters occur once, and the top ten carry more than 10%. Sequencing was performed on PBMCs. The receptors derive from a woman in her forties in good health. Some clones in this sample may be carry-over from other donors' samples.

As regards this clone: A far larger clone is one nucleotide away, so this likely arose from a read error. The chain joins TRBV4-1 to TRBJ1-5, with no clear D. Deletions cut 0 bases from V and 5 bases from J, with 20 bases between. Germline values: CDR1 MGHRA, CDR2 YSYEKL. The CDR3 length is 18 residues. CDR3: CASSQEAVGEGGDQPQHF. DNA of the CDR3: TGCGCCAGCAGCCAAGAAGCGGTCGGGGAAGGTGGGGATCAGCCCCAGCATTTT.

This chain uses TRBV18 with TRBJ2-7, with no clear D. The CDR3 covers 15 residues. V lost 3 bases and J lost 1, with 13 bases in between. CDR1 and CDR2 (germline): KGHSH, LQKENI. CDR3 in amino acids: CASSPRTSESYEQYF. CDR3 DNA: TGTGCCAGCTCACCGCGGACGTCGGAATCCTACGAGCAGTACTTC.

The V call is TRBV4-2, the J call TRBJ2-3; D not certain. The CDR3 contains 15 residues. Trimming removed 0 bases from V and 1 base from J, with 8 bases in between. CDR1 is LGHNA, CDR2 YNFKEQ, per germline. CDR3 residues: CASSQEGIGTDTQYF. The CDR3 nucleotides read TGTGCCAGCAGCCAAGAGGGCATAGGCACAGATACGCAGTATTTT.

On this clone itself: Given a far larger clone just one base away, this is likely a sequencing read error. This chain joins TRBV6-1 and TRBJ2-6; D may match TRBD1 or TRBD2 (5 bases each). This CDR3 spans 16 amino acids. CDR1 and CDR2 from the germline V gene are MNHNS and SASEGT. The CDR3 region has the DNA TGTGCCAGCAGTGAATTGGACTTCTCTGGGGCCAGCGTCCTGACTTTC. Amino acid sequence: CASSELDFSGASVLTF.

This clone was seen more than once but under ten times. This chain links TRBV5-1 with TRBJ2-7, with D tentatively TRBD1 or TRBD2 (5 bases each). The germline gives CDR1 SGHRS, CDR2 YFSETQ. Deletions cut 4 bases from V and 4 bases from J, with 12 bases between. This CDR3 has 13 residues. Here the CDR3 reads CASSPGTPYEQYF. The CDR3 nucleotides are TGCGCCAGCAGCCCGGGGACCCCTTACGAGCAGTACTTC.

Concerning this clone: This sequence is one base from a far larger clone and is likely a read error. This chain uses TRBV7-7 with TRBJ1-2, with 8 bases lining up with TRBD1. Unmatched junction bases numbered 7, after V lost 3 bases and J lost 7 bases. Germline CDR1 is SSHAT and CDR2 is FNYEAQ (reference sequence). This CDR3 has 14 amino acids. CDR3 sequence reads: CASSLDREVCGYTF. The CDR3 DNA is TGTGCCAGCAGCTTGGACAGGGAGGTCTGTGGCTACACCTTC. The whole variable domain, filled in from reference TRBV7-7 and TRBJ1-2, reads GAGVSQSPRYKVTKRGQDVTLRCDPISSHATLYWYQQALGQGPEFLTYFNYEAQPDKSGLPSDRFSAERPEGSISTLTIQRTEQRDSAMYRCASSLDREVCGYTFGSGTRLTVV.

This sequence joins TRBV18 and TRBJ2-7; 7 nucleotides agree with TRBD2. The germline gives CDR1 KGHSH, CDR2 LQKENI. The V and J ends lost 10 bases and 1 base, in that order; junction bases with no gene match: 7. The CDR3 totals 13 residues. CDR3 region: CATNGGTSYEQYF. CDR3 coding DNA: TGTGCCACTAACGGGGGGACTTCCTACGAGCAGTACTTC.

The CDR3 sequence is CASSLVPAPLSYNEQFF. CDR3 bases: TGCGCCAGCAGCTTGGTCCCAGCCCCACTGAGCTACAATGAGCAGTTCTTC. The chain recombines TRBV5-1 with TRBJ2-1, with D unresolved. Germline loops: CDR1 SGHRS, CDR2 YFSETQ. The CDR3 loop spans 17 amino acids. Trimming pared 0 bases from V and 3 bases from J, leaving 16 bases between.

The chain couples TRBV5-1 to TRBJ2-5; the D is unclear. The CDR3 spans 13 residues. Looked up from germline, CDR1 is SGHRS and CDR2 is YFSETQ. The V end was cut by 0 bases, the J end by 7 bases, with 10 bases between. CDR3 protein: CASSLGTMGTQYF. DNA of the CDR3: TGCGCCAGCAGCTTGGGCACGATGGGGACCCAGTACTTC.

Points on this clone: The sample carries other DNA sequences with the same CDR3. The gene calls are TRBV7-9 and TRBJ1-5; no firm D call. Trimming shortened V by 1 base and J by 6 bases, and 4 bases separated the two germline ends. The CDR3 is 12 residues long. Germline V gene data show CDR1 as SEHNR and CDR2 as FQNEAQ (reference sequence). The CDR3, as DNA: TGTGCCAGCAGCTTAGGGAGTCAGCCCCAGCATTTT. Its translation is CASSLGSQPQHF. Variable domain in full (rest from reference TRBV7-9 and TRBJ1-5): DTGVSQNPRHKITKRGQNVTFRCDPISEHNRLYWYRQTLGQGPEFLTYFQNEAQLEKSRLLSDRFSAERPKGSFSTLEIQRTEQGDSAMYLCASSLGSQPQHFGDGTRLSIL.

V gene TRBV15 combines with J gene TRBJ1-1; D may be TRBD1 (6 bases). This CDR3 has 15 residues. The V and J ends lost 0 bases and 0 bases respectively, with 8 bases between them. Germline V gives CDR1 LNHNV, CDR2 YYDKDF (reference sequence). In DNA, the CDR3 is TGTGCCACCAGCAGAGAAAGGGGGGTGAACACTGAAGCTTTCTTT. It is translated as CATSRERGVNTEAFF.

The genes are TRBV7-3 and TRBJ2-5; the D gene is possibly TRBD1 (5 bases). V was pared by 5 bases and J by 7 bases, with 17 bases between. Germline V gene lookup returns CDR1 SGHTA and CDR2 FQGTGA. The CDR3 extends over 14 amino acids. DNA of the CDR3: TGTGCCAGCAGCCCGGTGGCAGGGTTCGGGACCCAGTACTTC. Protein: CASSPVAGFGTQYF.

Only a few counts were recorded for this clone. The gene calls are TRBV19 and TRBJ2-3; tentatively, D is TRBD2 (6 bases). Trimming removed 7 bases at V and 0 bases at J, with 11 bases between. CDR1 is LNHDA and CDR2 is SQIVND in the germline V gene (reference sequence). This CDR3 has 14 amino acids. This chain's CDR3 is CASNRGTSTDTQYF. Here the CDR3 DNA reads TGTGCCAGTAATCGGGGGACTAGCACAGATACGCAGTATTTT.

In this sample, this clone turned up many times. In the same sample, other DNA sequences code for this CDR3. V usage is TRBV11-2 and J usage is TRBJ2-1; TRBD2 matches 7 bases. The CDR3 has 15 residues. Per germline, CDR1 SGHAT and CDR2 FQNNGV. Losses at the gene ends were 1 base for V and 10 bases for J; bases not matched to a gene: 10. The CDR3 sequence is CASSLAGAGLREQFF. Here the CDR3 DNA reads TGTGCCAGCAGCTTAGCGGGAGCGGGACTACGGGAGCAGTTCTTC. Together with reference TRBV11-2 and TRBJ2-1, the CDR3 gives the full variable domain: EAGVAQSPRYKIIEKRQSVAFWCNPISGHATLYWYQQILGQGPKLLIQFQNNGVVDDSQLPKDRFSAERLKGVDSTLKIQPAKLEDSAVYLCASSLAGAGLREQFFGPGTRLTVL.

This chain joins TRBV28 and TRBJ1-1, with a possible D match to TRBD1 (6 bases). The CDR3 runs to 15 residues. Trimming took 5 bases from V and 1 from J, leaving 14 bases between them. CDR1 MDHEN and CDR2 SYDVKM come from the germline V gene. CDR3 in amino acids: CASSPPLQGNTEAFF. In DNA form, the CDR3 reads TGTGCCAGCAGTCCCCCCTTACAGGGGAACACTGAAGCTTTCTTT.

This chain connects TRBV4-3 to TRBJ2-1, with a tentative D call TRBD2 (7 bases). The CDR3 is made up of 16 amino acids. V lost 2 bases to trimming and J lost 8 bases, with 19 bases between them. CDR1 LGHNA and CDR2 YSLEER come from the germline V gene. In nucleotides, the CDR3 is TGCGCCAGCAGCCAACCCGCCGGGACGGGGGGCTATGAGCAGTTCTTC. Translation gives CASSQPAGTGGYEQFF.

CDR3 in amino acids: CASSLRSGANVLTF. The CDR3 DNA is TGCGCCAGCAGCTTAAGGTCTGGGGCCAACGTCCTGACTTTC. The V and J genes are TRBV5-1 and TRBJ2-6; no clear D. Per the germline V gene, CDR1 is SGHRS and CDR2 is YFSETQ. This CDR3 spans 14 amino acids. Trimming left V 2 bases short and J 1 base short, with 4 bases between.

The chain combines TRBV28 with TRBJ2-7; TRBD1 matches at 11 bases. Losses at the gene ends were 3 bases for V and 6 bases for J; bases not matched to a gene: 4. The CDR3 totals 14 residues. Looked up from germline, CDR1 is MDHEN and CDR2 is SYDVKM. The CDR3 DNA sequence: TGTGCCAGCAGTTTCCCGGACAGGGGGCTCGAGCAGTACTTC. Translating gives CASSFPDRGLEQYF.

The gene calls are TRBV30 and TRBJ1-1; D is uncertain. Trimming removed 1 base from V and 0 bases from J, with 18 bases in between. In germline, CDR1 is GTSNPN, CDR2 SVGIG (reference sequence). The CDR3 extends over 17 amino acids. The CDR3 is CAWSAAADWGMNTEAFF. The CDR3 DNA reads TGTGCCTGGAGTGCTGCAGCGGATTGGGGAATGAACACTGAAGCTTTCTTT.

The chain has TRBV6-1 and TRBJ2-3; D ambiguous. The CDR3 covers 12 residues. Germline assignment: CDR1 MNHNS and CDR2 SASEGT. Trimming removed 7 bases from V and 3 bases from J, with 8 bases in between. As DNA, the CDR3 is TGTGCCAGCAACCAAGGGACAGATACGCAGTATTTT. This translates into CASNQGTDTQYF.

This sequence joins TRBV9 and TRBJ2-7; D is possibly TRBD1 or TRBD2 (5 bases each). CDR1 SGDLS and CDR2 YYNGEE come from the germline V gene. The CDR3 length is 15 residues. Trimming took off 0 bases at V and 3 bases at J, with 13 bases between the two ends. The CDR3 sequence is CASSVARGEGYEQYF. CDR3 DNA sequence: TGTGCCAGCAGCGTAGCGAGAGGGGAAGGCTACGAGCAGTACTTC.

The V call is TRBV10-2, the J call TRBJ2-3; TRBD2 matches at 7 bases. V trimming: 0 bases; J trimming: 13 bases; junction bases outside the gene matches: 13. The CDR3 has 15 amino acids. Germline V gene data show CDR1 as WSHSY and CDR2 as SAAADI. CDR3 protein: CASSESAFGAGEEYF. The CDR3 nucleotides are TGCGCCAGCAGTGAGTCGGCTTTTGGTGCGGGAGAGGAGTATTTT.